This TCR beta chain comes out of a study of blood T cell repertoires in COVID-19. Study details: COVID-19 samples, acute and convalescent, were from the United States, Italy and Spain.

J lost 1 base, V lost 11 bases, and 3 bases had no gene match. CDR3 size: 12 residues. Germline V gene sequence: CDR1 SEHNR, CDR2 FQNEAQ (reference sequence). This table comes from immunoSEQ multiplex PCR, and its TCRdb copy is limited to in-frame clones, with some not included. The sample carries around 190,000 clones, roughly 89% recorded once. Participants in the exposed group had met a COVID-19 case in the 2 weeks before joining the study. The sequence was obtained from a woman aged 30 to 39 who had been exposed to COVID-19. The J gene is TRBJ2-7, the V gene TRBV7-9; 9 nucleotides line up with TRBD1. Source material: PBMCs or T cells enriched from blood (not recorded which). The CDR3 protein is CAEDRGSYEQYF. CDR3 nucleotides: TGTGCCGAAGACAGGGGGTCCTACGAGCAGTACTTC.